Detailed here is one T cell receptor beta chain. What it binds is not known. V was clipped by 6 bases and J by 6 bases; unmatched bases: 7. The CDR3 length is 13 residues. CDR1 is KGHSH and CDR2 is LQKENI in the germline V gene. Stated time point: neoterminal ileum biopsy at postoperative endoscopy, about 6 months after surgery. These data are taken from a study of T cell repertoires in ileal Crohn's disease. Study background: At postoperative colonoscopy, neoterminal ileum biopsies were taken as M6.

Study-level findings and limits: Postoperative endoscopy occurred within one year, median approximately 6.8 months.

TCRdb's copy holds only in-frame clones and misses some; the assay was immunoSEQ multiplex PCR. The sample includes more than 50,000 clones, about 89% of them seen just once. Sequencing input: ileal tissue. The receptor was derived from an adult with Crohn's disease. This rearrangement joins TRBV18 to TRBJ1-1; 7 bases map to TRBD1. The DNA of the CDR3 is TGTGCCAGCTCCAAGACAGGGATCCCTGAAGCTTTCTTT. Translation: CASSKTGIPEAFF.